Following are 13 T cell receptor beta chains from one sample sequenced in a study of beta chain features in type 1 diabetes. Study-level results: Among all four CD4+ subsets, Type 1 diabetes patients had TCRB CDR3s that were moderately but significantly shorter.

Their antigens are not known. Reverse transcribing all isolated RNA meant expressed TCRB transcripts were sequenced. Data came from immunoSEQ multiplex PCR; TCRdb stores just in-frame clones and leaves some out. Counted here are around 650,000 clones, around 12% occurring once; the ten biggest clones make up more than 0.095%. Sequencing input: naive CD4+ T cells from blood. Every receptor here comes from a man aged 30-40 years with type 1 diabetes.

The V gene is TRBV30, the J gene TRBJ1-6; no clear D. Per germline, CDR1 GTSNPN and CDR2 SVGIG (reference sequence). The CDR3 runs to 13 residues. Trimming left V 3 bases short and J 8 bases short, with 11 bases between. In DNA form, the CDR3 reads TGTGCCTGGAGCGCTGACAACGATTCACCCCTCCACTTT. It codes for CAWSADNDSPLHF.

This clone has just a few counts. The CDR3 is CASSFQGYSYNEQFF. Written as DNA, the CDR3 is TGTGCCAGCAGCTTTCAGGGGTACTCCTACAATGAGCAGTTCTTC. The V gene is TRBV7-2, the J gene TRBJ2-1, with a possible D match to TRBD1 (6 bases). The germline V and J ends were trimmed by 3 bases and 0 bases, with 9 bases remaining between them. The germline V gene encodes CDR1 SGHTA and CDR2 FQGNSA. The CDR3 loop spans 15 amino acids.

This sequence joins TRBV25-1 and TRBJ2-1; TRBD1 aligns across 9 bases. The V and J ends lost 6 bases and 15 bases, in that order; junction bases with no gene match: 9. In germline, CDR1 is MGHDK, CDR2 SYGVNS. CDR3 length equals 12 residues. The CDR3 reads CASSRDRERSFF. As DNA, the CDR3 is TGTGCCAGCAGCCGGGACAGGGAAAGATCGTTCTTC.

The rearrangement joins TRBV5-1 to TRBJ2-1, with TRBD2 as a possible D gene (5 bases). V was clipped by 1 base and J by 6 bases, with 14 bases between them. Germline V gene data show CDR1 as SGHRS and CDR2 as YFSETQ. The CDR3 totals 15 residues. In DNA, the CDR3 is TGCGCCAGCAGCTTGAGCGGACCCAGCGGCAATGAGCAGTTCTTC. Amino acid sequence: CASSLSGPSGNEQFF.

The sample holds a few counts of this clone. The V call is TRBV6-6, the J call TRBJ1-5; D is unresolved. The length of the CDR3 is 10 residues. Trimming stripped 11 bases from V and 4 bases from J, with 6 bases between. CDR1 is MNHNY, CDR2 SVGAGI, per germline (reference sequence). This CDR3 reads CAVGNQPQHF. The CDR3 nucleotides are TGTGCCGTGGGGAATCAGCCCCAGCATTTT.

The rearrangement links TRBV4-1 to TRBJ2-4; D is uncertain. The germline V gene encodes CDR1 MGHRA and CDR2 YSYEKL. V lost 0 bases and J lost 7, with 16 bases in between. This CDR3 has 16 amino acids. The CDR3 nucleotides read TGCGCCAGCAGCCAAGATACGCCGGGTAACACCAACATTCAGTACTTC. Translated: CASSQDTPGNTNIQYF.

The gene calls are TRBV18 and TRBJ1-5; 9 bases are a match to TRBD1. J gave up 7 bases and V 6 bases, and 19 bases lay outside the gene matches. CDR3 length: 18 residues. The germline V gene has CDR1 KGHSH and CDR2 LQKENI. CDR3 amino acids: CASSREGTGTGMAQPQHF. The DNA for the CDR3 is TGTGCCAGCTCGCGGGAAGGGACCGGGACAGGGATGGCGCAGCCCCAGCATTTT.

This clone was counted only a few times. J is TRBJ2-1 and V is TRBV7-8, with 9 nucleotides matching TRBD1. The length of the CDR3 is 16 residues. V lost 3 bases, J lost 10 bases, and 13 bases stayed unmatched. CDR1 is SGHVS and CDR2 is FQNEAQ in the germline V gene. The CDR3 sequence is CASSFRAGTGLREQFF. Written as DNA, the CDR3 is TGTGCCAGCAGCTTCCGAGCCGGGACAGGGTTGCGAGAGCAGTTCTTC.

The chain carries TRBV19 and TRBJ2-7, with TRBD1 matching over 10 bases. With V trimmed by 5 bases and J by 2 bases, 3 bases remained unmatched. The CDR3 runs 14 residues. Germline CDR1 reads LNHDA; CDR2 reads SQIVND (reference sequence). This CDR3 reads CASSADRGTYEQYF. DNA of the CDR3: TGTGCCAGTAGTGCGGACAGGGGGACCTACGAGCAGTACTTC.

The chain recombines TRBV4-3 with TRBJ2-5; a weak D match, TRBD2 (6 bases). Trimming removed 3 bases from V and 3 bases from J, with 14 bases in between. The CDR3 is made up of 15 amino acids. In germline, CDR1 is LGHNA, CDR2 YSLEER. In DNA, the CDR3 is TGCGCCAGCAGCCAGGCGGGACGGCCGGAAGAGACCCAGTACTTC. Translating gives CASSQAGRPEETQYF.

The rearrangement uses TRBV21-1 and TRBJ1-1; TRBD1 was called by the table and not checked on the DNA. TRBV21-1 is a pseudogene segment. The CDR3 length is 15 residues. CDR3 sequence: CASSQRGSTGTEAFF. The DNA of the CDR3 is TGTGCCAGCAGTCAAAGGGGGTCGACGGGGACTGAAGCTTTCTTT.

The chain recombines TRBV10-2 with TRBJ1-2; D not resolved. CDR1 and CDR2 (germline): WSHSY, SAAADI. CDR3 length: 12 amino acids. V dropped 8 bases and J dropped 0 bases, with 7 bases sitting between them. CDR3 sequence (DNA): TGCGCCAGCTCAGGTTCTAACTATGGCTACACCTTC. This translates into CASSGSNYGYTF.

The sample holds a few counts of this clone. The same CDR3 also results from other DNA sequences found in this sample. This chain connects TRBV7-2 to TRBJ1-5; D may be TRBD1 (5 bases). This CDR3 contains 16 residues. The germline V gene has CDR1 SGHTA and CDR2 FQGNSA. The V gene lost 1 base and the J gene lost 0 bases, with 10 bases spanning the gap. Here the CDR3 reads CASSLVGGNSNQPQHF. The CDR3 coding sequence is TGTGCCAGCAGCTTAGTCGGGGGGAATAGCAATCAGCCCCAGCATTTT.